This T cell receptor (beta chain) was sequenced in a study of blood T cell repertoires in COVID-19. Study-level background: Collection of acute and convalescent COVID-19 samples took place in the United States, Italy and Spain. From T cells, B-cell-depleted T cells, or PBMCs came the material, which was cDNA or gDNA.

As originally analysed: Nucleated cell number was recorded as an estimate derived from reference gene primer amplification. Clones were read by immunoSEQ multiplex PCR, and TCRdb kept only the in-frame ones, dropping some. The V and J calls and the clone size are those of that table, but D and trimming were determined from the DNA. The table shows 150,000 or so clones, with roughly 80% occurring only once. In germline, CDR1 is LNHNV, CDR2 YYDKDF (reference sequence). CDR3 size: 14 residues. Trimming cost V 4 bases and J 5 bases, with 15 bases left between them. Source material: peripheral blood. This chain joins TRBV15 and TRBJ2-7; TRBD2 is a possible D gene (6 bases). This TCR derives from a woman aged 60-75 years with acute or convalescent COVID-19. The CDR3: CATSIFAGLDEQYF. The CDR3 DNA is TGTGCCACCAGCATCTTCGCGGGGCTTGACGAGCAGTACTTC.